The clone carrying this T cell receptor (beta chain) was detected only a few times. The source of the sample is a study of blood T cell repertoires in COVID-19. Study details: The study drew acute and convalescent COVID-19 samples from the United States, Italy and Spain.

The V gene's germline CDR1 is MNHEY and CDR2 SVGEGT. This CDR3 is 15 amino acids long. V was shortened by 0 bases and J by 3 bases, with 6 bases between the two germline ends. Clones were read by immunoSEQ multiplex PCR, and TCRdb kept only the in-frame ones, dropping some. The table lists under 300,000 clones, over 80% of them singletons. The sample comprised peripheral blood. This chain uses TRBV6-2 or TRBV6-3 with TRBJ2-6; D gene unclear. The receptor comes from a man aged 25-40 years who had recovered from COVID-19. The CDR3 protein is CASSYSRGGANVLTF. The CDR3 nucleotides read TGTGCCAGCAGTTACTCGAGAGGTGGGGCCAACGTCCTGACTTTC.